This record looks at one T cell receptor beta chain sequence and its context. Its antigen remains unknown. This sample was included in a study of siplizumab effects on memory and regulatory T cells. Assay used: immunoSEQ multiplex PCR; TCRdb lists only in-frame clones, some missing. The table has roughly 120,000 clones, around 94% seen once. General study findings and limits: Among sequences traceable to unstimulated CD4+ memory cells, alloreactive ones were significantly reduced by siplizumab. Naive or memory phenotype assignment was not possible for roughly 80-95% of proliferating CD4+ or CD8+ clones.

Sample: non-Treg CD4+ T cells sorted from blood. The sequence was collected from a human donor in good health.

This CDR3 is CASRGGVTDTQYF. CDR3 sequence (DNA): TGCGCCAGCAGAGGAGGCGTTACAGATACGCAGTATTTT. The chain is built from TRBV5-1 and TRBJ2-3, with a possible D match to TRBD2 (5 bases). This CDR3 comprises 13 residues. From germline, CDR1 is SGHRS and CDR2 YFSETQ. Deletions cut 5 bases from V and 3 bases from J, with 10 bases between.